Below, 24 T cell receptor beta chains from the same sample are listed, as sequenced in a study of post-analysis software for immune sequencing data. Unique molecular identifiers were present in the TCR beta cDNA libraries. Using its own MiXCR run on the PCR reads, TCRdb lists one record per CDR3 protein. The sample has approximately 360,000 distinct CDR3 sequences, roughly 38% seen once. Whole-study results and caveats: There were about five TRBV segments more frequent in patients than controls, and TRBV5-6, TRBV5-1 and TRBV20-1 were among them.

No antigen has been assigned to these receptors. Sequences were obtained from blood. Receptors originate from a girl between 5 and 17 years old with multiple sclerosis.

This rearrangement joins TRBV27 to TRBJ1-5; D unresolved. V dropped 0 bases and J dropped 6 bases, with 12 bases sitting between them. Germline-derived CDR1 and CDR2 are MNHEY and SMNVEV (reference sequence). The CDR3 contains 15 residues. CDR3 loop: CASSLSTVPGQPQHF. The CDR3 bases are TGTGCCAGCAGTTTATCCACAGTCCCGGGTCAGCCCCAGCATTTT.

This clonotype appeared a few times. The chain combines TRBV6-1 with TRBJ2-1, with TRBD1 matching over 11 bases. V lost 3 bases and J lost 3; bases outside the gene matches: 4. This CDR3 is built from 16 residues. CDR1 and CDR2 from the germline V gene are MNHNS and SASEGT. The CDR3 coding sequence is TGTGCCAGCAGTGAGGCCGGGACAGGGGGCTACAATGAGCAGTTCTTC. Protein product: CASSEAGTGGYNEQFF.

This clonotype has a handful of counts. In nucleotides, the CDR3 is TGTGCCAGCAGCTCTCGGGTGGGTCAGCCCCAGCATTTT. It is translated as CASSSRVGQPQHF. V gene TRBV7-9 combines with J gene TRBJ1-5, with D hard to call. V was cut by 4 bases and J by 6 bases, with 10 bases left in between. CDR3 length equals 13 residues. In germline, CDR1 is SEHNR, CDR2 FQNEAQ (reference sequence).

This clonotype was counted between two and nine times. The chain carries TRBV7-2 and TRBJ2-7; TRBD1 matches at 9 bases. Germline CDR1 and CDR2: SGHTA and FQGNSA. The CDR3 runs 19 residues. With V trimmed by 1 base and J by 2 bases, 15 bases remained unmatched. As DNA, the CDR3 is TGTGCCAGCAGCTTAGTTCCCCTTGGTGGGACAGGGACCGCCTACGAGCAGTACTTC. Protein: CASSLVPLGGTGTAYEQYF.

The V and J genes are TRBV9 and TRBJ2-2, with a tentative D call TRBD1 (6 bases). V lost 4 bases to trimming and J lost 4 bases, with 14 bases between them. This CDR3 has 15 amino acids. CDR1 SGDLS and CDR2 YYNGEE come from the germline V gene. Here the CDR3 DNA reads TGTGCCAGCAGCCTAGGGGGACAACCCACCGGGGAGCTGTTTTTT. Translation gives CASSLGGQPTGELFF. The full variable domain, completed using reference TRBV9 and TRBJ2-2, is DSGVTQTPKHLITATGQRVTLRCSPRSGDLSVYWYQQSLDQGLQFLIQYYNGEERAKGNILERFSAQQFPDLHSELNLSSLELGDSALYFCASSLGGQPTGELFFGEGSRLTVL.

This clonotype was observed a handful of times. The chain has TRBV7-9 and TRBJ1-1, with D possibly TRBD1 on 5 matching bases. This CDR3 region has 12 residues. The germline gives CDR1 SEHNR, CDR2 FQNEAQ (reference sequence). V lost 6 bases and J lost 6, with 11 bases in between. The CDR3 DNA sequence: TGTGCCAGCAGTCAGGGTTCGGCTGAAGCTTTCTTT. It specifies CASSQGSAEAFF.

The table lists this clonotype with a few counts. The chain has TRBV5-1 and TRBJ2-7, with TRBD1 as a possible D gene (5 bases). Germline V gene sequence: CDR1 SGHRS, CDR2 YFSETQ. The CDR3 is made up of 16 amino acids. V was pared by 1 base and J by 5 bases, with 19 bases between. CDR3 nucleotides: TGCGCCAGCAGCTTGTTTGGCGGCAGGGAAAGAAACGAGCAGTACTTC. It translates to CASSLFGGRERNEQYF.

The rearrangement links TRBV18 to TRBJ1-2; D gene ambiguous. Trimming took off 1 base at V and 0 bases at J, with 12 bases between the two ends. The germline V gene has CDR1 KGHSH and CDR2 LQKENI. The CDR3 extends over 16 amino acids. CDR3 in amino acids: CASSPLPGPANYGYTF. The CDR3 nucleotides read TGTGCCAGCTCACCACTTCCTGGGCCCGCTAACTATGGCTACACCTTC.

This chain connects TRBV28 to TRBJ1-1; 9 bases are shared with TRBD1. The CDR3 spans 15 residues. The V and J ends lost 6 bases and 1 base, in that order; junction bases with no gene match: 6. Germline V gene data show CDR1 as MDHEN and CDR2 as SYDVKM. CDR3 DNA sequence: TGTGCCAGCAGCCAACCGGGACAGGGGAACACTGAAGCTTTCTTT. Its translation is CASSQPGQGNTEAFF.

This chain connects TRBV28 to TRBJ2-1; 11 positions match TRBD1. Germline V gene lookup returns CDR1 MDHEN and CDR2 SYDVKM. The CDR3 spans 15 residues. The ends lost 8 bases at V and 8 bases at J; junction bases unmatched: 11. The CDR3 nucleotides read TGTGCCAGCGTTTCCCCGGGACAGGGGGAACATGAGCAGTTCTTC. It yields the protein CASVSPGQGEHEQFF. The full variable domain, completed using reference TRBV28 and TRBJ2-1, is DVKVTQSSRYLVKRTGEKVFLECVQDMDHENMFWYRQDPGLGLRLIYFSYDVKMKEKGDIPEGYSVSREKKERFSLILESASTNQTSMYLCASVSPGQGEHEQFFGPGTRLTVL.

This clonotype was picked up a small number of times. This chain connects TRBV7-2 to TRBJ2-4; 10 nucleotides line up with TRBD1. The J segment lost 14 bases and the V segment lost 4 bases, leaving 5 bases of the junction unmatched. Germline V CDR1 and CDR2: SGHTA, FQGNSA. The CDR3 extends over 12 amino acids. CDR3 bases: TGTGCCAGCAGCTCCACCGGGACAGGGGAGTACTTC. Residues: CASSSTGTGEYF.

This clonotype was observed a handful of times. The chain carries TRBV2 and TRBJ2-7; D might be TRBD1 or TRBD2, each matching 5 bases. This CDR3 is 14 amino acids long. From germline, CDR1 is SNHLY and CDR2 FYNNEI. Trimming took 8 bases from V and 3 from J, leaving 17 bases between them. CDR3 bases: TGTGCCAGCTTGGGGGAGAGGTTTGGCTACGAGCAGTACTTC. It translates to CASLGERFGYEQYF.

The chain carries TRBV15 and TRBJ1-6; D may be TRBD1 (5 bases). The CDR3 covers 16 residues. Trimming cost V 1 base and J 8 bases, with 15 bases left between them. Germline assignment: CDR1 LNHNV and CDR2 YYDKDF (reference sequence). CDR3 in amino acids: CATSRVAGTGDSPLHF. The CDR3 DNA reads TGTGCCACCAGCAGAGTGGCAGGGACGGGCGATTCACCCCTCCACTTT.

In this sample, this clonotype turned up many times. The chain couples TRBV25-1 to TRBJ2-5; TRBD1 is a possible D gene (5 bases). This CDR3 has 14 amino acids. Trimming pared 4 bases from V and 2 bases from J, leaving 11 bases between. Looked up from germline, CDR1 is MGHDK and CDR2 is SYGVNS. CDR3: CASSGPTVQETQYF. The CDR3 DNA reads as TGTGCCAGCAGTGGACCGACAGTTCAAGAGACCCAGTACTTC.

J is TRBJ2-5 and V is TRBV7-2; 16 nucleotides match TRBD2. The ends lost 3 bases at V and 11 bases at J; junction bases unmatched: 3. The CDR3 runs to 14 residues. Germline V gene lookup returns CDR1 SGHTA and CDR2 FQGNSA. The CDR3 DNA sequence: TGTGCCAGCAGCTTGGGACTAGCGGGGGGGCCGCAGTACTTC. Amino acid sequence: CASSLGLAGGPQYF.

This clonotype was seen at least ten times. The chain employs TRBV5-1 and TRBJ1-2, with D perhaps TRBD1 (6 bases). This CDR3 region has 14 residues. The germline gives CDR1 SGHRS, CDR2 YFSETQ. V was cut by 9 bases and J by 7 bases, with 22 bases left in between. CDR3 region: CAIAADLGTSGYTF. The CDR3 DNA sequence: TGCGCCATCGCGGCAGATCTCGGGACAAGTGGCTACACCTTC.

This clonotype occurred a few times. The chain is built from TRBV6-2 or TRBV6-3 and TRBJ1-2; TRBD1 might be the D (6 bases). CDR1 and CDR2 from the germline V gene are MNHEY and SVGEGT. The CDR3 runs to 13 residues. The V and J ends lost 2 bases and 8 bases respectively, with 12 bases between them. CDR3 amino acids: CASSYAGVNGYTF. The DNA of the CDR3 is TGTGCCAGCAGTTACGCAGGGGTTAACGGCTACACCTTC.

This clonotype was counted only a few times. The chain carries TRBV6-5 and TRBJ1-1, with D hard to call. The V gene lost 7 bases and the J gene lost 1 base, with 16 bases spanning the gap. The CDR3 spans 15 residues. CDR1 and CDR2 from the germline V gene are MNHEY and SVGAGI. CDR3 region: CASNLLTAQNTEAFF. Written as DNA, the CDR3 is TGTGCCAGCAACCTTCTGACCGCCCAGAACACTGAAGCTTTCTTT.

Note on this clonotype: Germline is not matched at one junction end, which may reflect a read error. The chain joins TRBV10-2 to TRBJ1-1; D is uncertain. Germline CDR1 is WSHSY and CDR2 is SAAADI. CDR3 size: 15 residues. Here the CDR3 reads CAGSESIGRNTEAFF. DNA for the CDR3: TGCGCCGGCAGTGAGTCTATTGGGCGAAACACTGAAGCTTTCTTT.

The CDR3 region is CASSSATGELFF. DNA for the CDR3: TGTGCCAGCAGTTCCGCTACCGGGGAGCTGTTTTTT. The gene calls are TRBV6-5 and TRBJ2-2; no firm D call. Germline V gives CDR1 MNHEY, CDR2 SVGAGI. V was shortened by 4 bases and J by 5 bases, with 5 bases between the two germline ends. This CDR3 is built from 12 residues.

Details on this clonotype: Germline is not matched at one junction end, which may reflect a read error. CDR3 coding DNA: TGCAGGGCTAGAGGTTCCCACGAGCAGTACTTC. Encoded protein: CRARGSHEQYF. This sequence joins TRBV20-1 and TRBJ2-7; D ambiguous. The CDR3 runs 11 residues. Germline lookup yields CDR1 DFQATT and CDR2 SNEGSKA (reference sequence).

This clonotype was detected a few times. V is TRBV15 and J is TRBJ1-4; perhaps TRBD1 as D (5 bases). This CDR3 contains 16 residues. The germline CDR1 and CDR2 sequences are LNHNV and YYDKDF (reference sequence). Between the trimmed V and J ends, which lost 4 bases and 0 bases, there was a span of 12 bases. This chain's CDR3 is CATSKNRDPTNEKLFF. CDR3 DNA: TGTGCCACCAGCAAGAACCGGGACCCAACTAATGAAAAACTGTTTTTT.

The chain employs TRBV29-1 and TRBJ2-3, with D tentatively TRBD2 (6 bases). Germline assignment: CDR1 SQVTM and CDR2 ANQGSEA. The CDR3 sequence is 12 residues long. Trimming pared 3 bases from V and 2 bases from J, leaving 6 bases between. CDR3 sequence: CSVEDYTDTQYF. The CDR3 DNA follows: TGCAGCGTTGAGGACTACACAGATACGCAGTATTTT.

This clonotype was counted many times. DNA of the CDR3: TGCGCCAGCAGCCAAGGACGGGGGGAGGATACGCAGTATTTT. Its translation: CASSQGRGEDTQYF. The rearrangement links TRBV4-3 to TRBJ2-3, with TRBD2 matching over 7 bases. V shed 1 base, J shed 6 bases, and the junction held 4 bases outside the gene matches. The CDR3 runs to 14 residues. Germline CDR1 and CDR2: LGHNA and YSLEER.